This T cell receptor beta chain was identified in a study of shared clonotypes between healthy human individuals. With respect to this clone: Its antigen is undetermined.

Caucasian adults residing in Nashville, Tennessee made up all the donors. The method was immunoSEQ multiplex PCR; TCRdb's version includes in-frame clones alone and lacks a portion of them. The profile covers around 1.5 million clones, with around 98% appearing a single time and about 0.42% taken by the ten largest. General study points: Sorted-subset samples were not fully sequenced, rarefaction indicated.

Sequenced material: naive CD4+ T cells sorted from blood. Subset here: CD45RA+ positively selected. The sequence was obtained from a young man in good health.

In nucleotides, the CDR3 is TGTGCCAGCAGTTTGGGGACTAGTAGTTTTTCGTACGAGCAGTACTTC. It yields the protein CASSLGTSSFSYEQYF. The chain combines TRBV27 with TRBJ2-7, with 8 bases matching TRBD2. CDR3 length: 16 amino acids. Germline values: CDR1 MNHEY, CDR2 SMNVEV (reference sequence). With V trimmed by 3 bases and J by 4 bases, 11 bases remained unmatched.